The source of this TCR beta chain is a study of beta chain features in type 1 diabetes (dated 2018 in TCRdb). Broadly, across the study: Mean age, gender distribution, total cell number and subset yield were not different between patients and healthy donors. A total of over 95,000,000 sorted cells were examined across all samples, and RNA yield correlated strongly with the number of cells per subset. The study compared TCRB repertoires of sorted circulating CD4+ T cell subsets between recently diagnosed type 1 diabetes patients and matched healthy donors. Regulatory and stem cell-like memory subsets were isolated from only 8 patients and roughly 8 healthy donors, whereas naive and central memory subsets came from all 28 donors. Overall study outcomes, separate from this receptor: Type 1 diabetes patients showed a moderate but significant shortening of TCRB CDR3 length in all four CD4+ subsets. The naive, central memory and regulatory TCRB repertoires appeared to resemble one another more closely among patients than among healthy donors. At VDJ recombination sites, type 1 diabetes patients had fewer insertions and more deleted nucleotides, which implies abnormalities in thymic rearrangement. Only small numbers of individuals were included in the HLA sub-analyses, which left unresolved whether HLA type had any influence on TCRB rearrangement. Shorter templates might have been favored by PCR, but patient and control samples were amplified and corrected together, so both groups would have been affected equally by any skew. Because cDNA rather than genomic DNA was sequenced, highly expressing activated cells could have been over-represented, although no difference in activation and CD3 levels was found between groups.

A single peripheral blood draw of about 116 mL on average was collected from each donor into heparinised tubes. Naive, central memory, regulatory and stem cell-like memory CD4+ T cells were sorted on a BD FACSAria II using a panel including CD45RO, CCR7, CD25, CD127, CD95 and CD27. Every sorted population had a purity above 95%. PBMCs were separated immediately by Lymphoprep density gradient centrifugation and were stained directly, without being cultured. So that batch effects would be minimized, each experiment stained and sorted samples in pairs, pairing one healthy donor with one patient. There are a few counts of this clone. There is no known antigen for this receptor. The input lacks base qualities; no much larger clone sits a single base away. All of the isolated RNA was reverse transcribed with the High Capacity cDNA Reverse Transcription Kit, so expressed TCRB transcripts were sequenced. Naive, central memory and regulatory T cell samples underwent deep immunoSEQ sequencing, averaging roughly 3.5 million total reads per sample. Sorted cells were lysed in RLT buffer and RNA was extracted with DNase-treated RNeasy Micro or Mini kits, depending on cell number. Each cell subset was processed on its own to prevent cross-contamination, while patient and healthy donor samples were processed together. The immunoSEQ multiplex PCR was used to amplify TCRB sequences from cDNA, generating 87-bp fragments that spanned the CDR3 region. Sequencing of the amplicons was performed on the Illumina HiSeq platform. From the authors' description of their analysis: Synthetic template baselines were used to correct PCR bias computationally, reads within Hamming distance 2 were collapsed, and singletons that could not be merged were discarded. Reads were aligned to IMGT to assign V, D and J genes, CDR3 length, and insertions or deletions at six rearrangement sites. Within each subset, clonotype counts were normalized to the number of sorted cells before true diversity and Gini coefficients were calculated with the tcR R package. Repertoire sharing was quantified using the overlap coefficient calculated on TCRB nucleotide sequences. The table comes from immuneACCESS by way of TCRdb, which keeps in-frame sequences with V and J called. Part of the clones is missing from these tables; in studies checked, under half for an unresolved V gene and the rest for unknown reasons. V and J calls and clone size are copied from that table; D and trimming were computed from the DNA. Recorded for this sample are about 320,000 clones; about 14% of them occurred a single time. In total, the top ten clones hold under 8.5% of the sample.

Relative to germline, V is 5 bases shorter and J is 6 bases shorter, with 28 bases between their ends. The germline V gene (reference sequence) specifies LNHDA as CDR1 and SQIVND as CDR2. Taken from cysteine to phenylalanine, the CDR3 has 19 residues. Only the CDR3 part of the read is kept: 57 bases, read in frame from the first base. The V and J segments used are TRBV19 and TRBJ2-2, with the D gene uncertain. The sequence was obtained from a man younger than 45 in good health. Sequencing used central memory CD4+ T cells from blood. The bases are TGTGCCAGTAGTCCCCCTCGGGTGTCGCAGGCTGGAGTTTCCGGGGAGCTGTTTTTT. This is translated as CASSPPRVSQAGVSGELFF.